These 8 T cell receptor beta chains originate from one sample sequenced in a study of T-cell reconstitution after alpha-beta-depleted transplantation in children. Unique molecular identifiers were incorporated into the prepared TCRbeta library. A single record per CDR3 protein comes from TCRdb applying MiXCR to the PCR reads. The sample holds roughly 610,000 distinct CDR3 sequences, roughly 10% seen once. The source material was PBMCs from the stem cell graft donor, sampled from the stem cell graft. The receptors were sampled from a human donor who donated a stem cell graft to a child with acute myeloid leukemia.

This clonotype was seen at least ten times. This chain connects TRBV9 to TRBJ2-3; perhaps TRBD2 as D (6 bases). The germline CDR1 and CDR2 sequences are SGDLS and YYNGEE. Trimming stripped 3 bases from V and 0 bases from J, with 14 bases between. This CDR3 has 16 residues. Written as DNA, the CDR3 is TGTGCCAGCAGCGCGAGGGGCGGGATAAGCACAGATACGCAGTATTTT. Translated, it gives CASSARGGISTDTQYF. Together with reference TRBV9 and TRBJ2-3, the CDR3 gives the full variable domain: DSGVTQTPKHLITATGQRVTLRCSPRSGDLSVYWYQQSLDQGLQFLIQYYNGEERAKGNILERFSAQQFPDLHSELNLSSLELGDSALYFCASSARGGISTDTQYFGPGTRLTVL.

V and J are TRBV29-1 and TRBJ2-5, with a possible D match to TRBD1 (7 bases). The CDR3 has 14 amino acids. Germline-derived CDR1 and CDR2 are SQVTM and ANQGSEA. V was cut by 4 bases and J by 5 bases, with 17 bases left in between. As DNA, the CDR3 is TGCAGCGTTGTATCTGCGACAGGGAGGGAGACCCAGTACTTC. It specifies CSVVSATGRETQYF. Filled out from reference TRBV29-1 and TRBJ2-5, the complete variable domain reads SAVISQKPSRDICQRGTSLTIQCQVDSQVTMMFWYRQQPGQSLTLIATANQGSEATYESGFVIDKFPISRPNLTFSTLTVSNMSPEDSSIYLCSVVSATGRETQYFGPGTRLLVL.

This rearrangement joins TRBV20-1 to TRBJ2-1, with 11 positions matching TRBD2. Germline lookup yields CDR1 DFQATT and CDR2 SNEGSKA (reference sequence). With 6 bases clipped from V and 4 bases from J, the junction kept 11 bases outside the gene matches. The CDR3 contains 16 residues. The CDR3 region is CSASRLAGLDYNEQFF. As DNA, the CDR3 is TGCAGTGCGTCCCGACTAGCGGGATTAGATTACAATGAGCAGTTCTTC.

V usage is TRBV18 and J usage is TRBJ1-2; D remains unclear. Trimming removed 3 bases at V and 8 bases at J, with 10 bases between. This CDR3 has 12 residues. CDR1 is KGHSH, CDR2 LQKENI, per germline. CDR3 in DNA: TGTGCCAGCTCACCGACACGGCAAGGCTACACCTTC. It specifies CASSPTRQGYTF. Complete variable domain (other parts from reference TRBV18 and TRBJ1-2): NAGVMQNPRHLVRRRGQEARLRCSPMKGHSHVYWYRQLPEEGLKFMVYLQKENIIDESGMPKERFSAEFPKEGPSILRIQQVVRGDSAAYFCASSPTRQGYTFGSGTRLTVV.

The V and J genes are TRBV9 and TRBJ2-7, with 9 bases aligning to TRBD1. Germline CDR1 reads SGDLS; CDR2 reads YYNGEE. V lost 3 bases to trimming and J lost 2 bases; unmatched junction nucleotides: 9. The CDR3 spans 16 residues. CDR3 in DNA: TGTGCCAGCAGCGGTGGGGAGGGACAGGGAACCTACGAGCAGTACTTC. This codes for CASSGGEGQGTYEQYF. The variable domain in full, with the rest retrieved from reference TRBV9 and TRBJ2-7, is DSGVTQTPKHLITATGQRVTLRCSPRSGDLSVYWYQQSLDQGLQFLIQYYNGEERAKGNILERFSAQQFPDLHSELNLSSLELGDSALYFCASSGGEGQGTYEQYFGPGTRLTVT.

The chain couples TRBV11-1 to TRBJ1-4; 7 bases map to TRBD1. This CDR3 contains 19 residues. J was trimmed by 2 bases and V by 6 bases; bases with no gene match: 18. Germline-derived CDR1 and CDR2 are SGHAT and FQDESV (reference sequence). The CDR3 spells CASRVGSFMKGATNEKLFF. In DNA form, the CDR3 reads TGTGCCAGCAGGGTGGGAAGCTTCATGAAGGGGGCGACTAATGAAAAACTGTTTTTT.

The J gene is TRBJ2-3, the V gene TRBV28; 11 nucleotides agree with TRBD2. Germline V gene lookup returns CDR1 MDHEN and CDR2 SYDVKM. CDR3 size: 18 residues. The J segment lost 8 bases and the V segment lost 5 bases, leaving 18 bases of the junction unmatched. The CDR3 region is CASSPSTSGTVLGATQYF. The CDR3 DNA follows: TGTGCCAGCAGTCCCTCGACTAGCGGGACCGTCCTCGGGGCTACGCAGTATTTT. Variable domain in full (rest from reference TRBV28 and TRBJ2-3): DVKVTQSSRYLVKRTGEKVFLECVQDMDHENMFWYRQDPGLGLRLIYFSYDVKMKEKGDIPEGYSVSREKKERFSLILESASTNQTSMYLCASSPSTSGTVLGATQYFGPGTRLTVL.

V usage is TRBV15 and J usage is TRBJ2-7; weak D call: TRBD1 (6 bases). V was cut by 0 bases and J by 6 bases, with 9 bases left in between. The length of the CDR3 is 13 residues. Germline V gives CDR1 LNHNV, CDR2 YYDKDF (reference sequence). Here the CDR3 reads CATSRDQGSEQYF. CDR3 nucleotide sequence: TGTGCCACCAGCAGAGATCAGGGGAGCGAGCAGTACTTC.